The 20 T cell receptor beta chains below were found in one sample sequenced in a study of blood T cell repertoires in COVID-19. Profiled with immunoSEQ multiplex PCR; TCRdb holds only in-frame clones, not every one. The table has just over 200,000 clones, about nine tenths seen once. The sequenced sample consisted of peripheral blood. The receptors derive from a man older than 75 with acute or convalescent COVID-19.

The rearrangement joins TRBV7-2 to TRBJ2-3; 7 bases agree with TRBD2. V lost 7 bases, J lost 0 bases, and 10 bases stayed unmatched. CDR3 size: 16 residues. Per the germline V gene, CDR1 is SGHTA and CDR2 is FQGNSA. CDR3 DNA: TGTGCCAGCACCGCGGAGGGGCGGGGGAGCACAGATACGCAGTATTTT. It specifies CASTAEGRGSTDTQYF.

For the CDR3, the DNA is TGTGCCAGCAGCCTGTCACTAGCAATCTCCTACAATGAGCAGTTCTTC. This translates into CASSLSLAISYNEQFF. The chain carries TRBV7-9 and TRBJ2-1; tentatively, D is TRBD2 (6 bases). V was pared by 5 bases and J by 0 bases, with 14 bases between. Germline V gives CDR1 SEHNR, CDR2 FQNEAQ (reference sequence). The CDR3 has 16 amino acids.

This clone has more than one count but fewer than ten. The V and J genes are TRBV7-3 and TRBJ2-3; D possibly corresponds to TRBD1 (5 bases). The CDR3 has 17 residues. Germline lookup yields CDR1 SGHTA and CDR2 FQGTGA. Trimming removed 5 bases at V and 6 bases at J, with 24 bases between. The CDR3 reads CASSQVFAGRAGDTQYF. The CDR3 DNA reads TGTGCCAGCAGCCAAGTCTTCGCCGGCAGGGCTGGGGATACGCAGTATTTT.

This chain joins TRBV2 and TRBJ2-7; TRBD2 agrees at 9 bases. Germline CDR1 SNHLY, CDR2 FYNNEI. Trimming removed 6 bases from V and 3 bases from J; junction bases left unmatched: 3. This CDR3 contains 13 residues. The CDR3 reads CASRGGRVYEQYF. The CDR3 DNA is TGTGCCAGCAGGGGCGGGAGGGTCTACGAGCAGTACTTC.

This rearrangement joins TRBV5-1 to TRBJ2-3; D unresolved. The ends were cut back, 4 bases at V and 4 bases at J, with 13 bases in the middle. The CDR3 has 14 residues. Germline V gene data show CDR1 as SGHRS and CDR2 as YFSETQ. Here the CDR3 DNA reads TGCGCCAGCAGCACTGAAAAGCCCTCAGATACGCAGTATTTT. This gives the protein CASSTEKPSDTQYF.

With respect to this clone: Other DNA sequences in this sample translate to the same CDR3. The rearrangement uses TRBV6-5 and TRBJ2-1; D may be TRBD2 (7 bases). Germline V gives CDR1 MNHEY, CDR2 SVGAGI. With 6 bases removed from V and 1 base from J, the gap between germline ends came to 10 bases. The CDR3 is 14 amino acids. CDR3: CASRRGGSYNEQFF. The CDR3 DNA is TGTGCCAGCAGGAGGGGGGGGTCCTACAATGAGCAGTTCTTC.

The chain recombines TRBV18 with TRBJ2-1, with TRBD1 identical over 8 bases. The germline CDR1 and CDR2 sequences are KGHSH and LQKENI. The CDR3 contains 16 residues. Trimming removed 4 bases from V and 4 bases from J; junction bases left unmatched: 9. CDR3 sequence reads: CASSRFGQGKYNEQFF. In DNA form, the CDR3 reads TGTGCCAGCTCACGGTTCGGACAGGGAAAGTACAATGAGCAGTTCTTC.

The chain couples TRBV18 to TRBJ2-5; a possible D gene is TRBD1 (5 bases). The CDR3 sequence is 16 residues long. With 6 bases removed from V and 5 bases from J, the gap between germline ends came to 22 bases. Germline lookup yields CDR1 KGHSH and CDR2 LQKENI. The CDR3 DNA reads as TGTGCCAGCTCCCAACGACTGGACACTGGTCTGGAGACCCAGTACTTC. Protein product: CASSQRLDTGLETQYF.

The V gene is TRBV6-5, the J gene TRBJ1-3; no clear D. Germline loops: CDR1 MNHEY, CDR2 SVGAGI. V gave up 7 bases and J gave up 0 bases, with 10 bases separating them. The length of the CDR3 is 14 residues. The chain's CDR3 is CASIISSSGNTIYF. The CDR3 DNA is TGTGCCAGCATTATATCCTCCTCTGGAAACACCATATATTTT.

In DNA form, the CDR3 reads TGTGCCAGCAGTTTTCGGGGAGGAGGCAATTCACCCCTCCACTTT. It is translated as CASSFRGGGNSPLHF. This chain joins TRBV6-5 and TRBJ1-6; D gene uncertain. The CDR3 runs 15 residues. Germline values: CDR1 MNHEY, CDR2 SVGAGI. The V end was cut by 4 bases, the J end by 7 bases, with 14 bases between.

This clone was detected a few times. This chain uses TRBV18 with TRBJ2-1, with 9 bases fitting TRBD2. Germline loops: CDR1 KGHSH, CDR2 LQKENI. This CDR3 comprises 16 residues. V lost 2 bases to trimming and J lost 4 bases; unmatched junction nucleotides: 6. The CDR3 bases are TGTGCCAGCTCACCAGAGAGCGGGAGGTTTTACAATGAGCAGTTCTTC. It encodes CASSPESGRFYNEQFF.

The rearrangement uses TRBV11-2 and TRBJ2-2; TRBD2 matches 9 bases. The CDR3 runs to 15 residues. Germline lookup yields CDR1 SGHAT and CDR2 FQNNGV. V trimming: 5 bases; J trimming: 3 bases; junction bases outside the gene matches: 4. The CDR3 loop reads CASSVTSGYTGELFF. CDR3 coding DNA: TGTGCCAGCAGCGTCACTAGCGGGTACACCGGGGAGCTGTTTTTT.

V and J are TRBV27 and TRBJ1-6; D unresolved. Germline V gene sequence: CDR1 MNHEY, CDR2 SMNVEV (reference sequence). The CDR3 is 14 residues long. V was shortened by 10 bases and J by 0 bases, with 10 bases between the two germline ends. The CDR3 is CAIGRDSYNSPLHF. The CDR3 DNA is TGTGCCATTGGGAGGGACTCCTATAATTCACCCCTCCACTTT.

CDR3 sequence: CASSLGGGPPLVEQYF. The CDR3 nucleotides read TGTGCCAGCAGTTTAGGCGGGGGCCCTCCTTTAGTGGAGCAGTACTTC. The chain is built from TRBV27 and TRBJ2-7; D might be TRBD2 (7 bases). The CDR3 is 16 amino acids. Germline CDR1 and CDR2: MNHEY and SMNVEV (reference sequence). The V end lost 2 bases, the J end lost 7 bases, and 21 bases lay between the germline ends.

In this sample, this clone turned up once. The V and J genes are TRBV9 and TRBJ2-3; a possible D gene is TRBD2 (6 bases). V lost 0 bases to trimming and J lost 2 bases, with 10 bases between them. The CDR3 loop spans 15 amino acids. The germline CDR1 and CDR2 sequences are SGDLS and YYNGEE. This CDR3 reads CASSVGAGTTDTQYF. CDR3 coding DNA: TGTGCCAGCAGCGTAGGGGCGGGGACCACAGATACGCAGTATTTT.

The rearrangement links TRBV24-1 to TRBJ2-2; D may be TRBD2 (5 bases). Germline V gene data show CDR1 as KGHDR and CDR2 as SFDVKD. V lost 8 bases, J lost 4 bases, and 19 bases lay in between. This CDR3 is built from 16 residues. CDR3 nucleotide sequence: TGTGCCACCAAAACGGTCGGGAATGCGGGCACCGGGGAGCTGTTTTTT. This gives the protein CATKTVGNAGTGELFF.

The table lists this clone with a count of one. The genes are TRBV20-1 and TRBJ2-1, with D uncertain. CDR1 is DFQATT, CDR2 SNEGSKA, per germline (reference sequence). Trimming removed 3 bases from V and 4 bases from J, with 7 bases in between. The CDR3 is 12 residues long. For the CDR3, the DNA is TGCAGTGCTAGTCTTCCGTACAATGAGCAGTTCTTC. It yields the protein CSASLPYNEQFF.

The CDR3 nucleotides are TGCGCCAGCAGTCAACGGGGTTCAGATAATTCACCCCTCCACTTT. It translates to CASSQRGSDNSPLHF. The chain carries TRBV5-1 and TRBJ1-6; no clear D. V was clipped by 5 bases and J by 5 bases, with 14 bases between them. From germline, CDR1 is SGHRS and CDR2 YFSETQ. The CDR3 loop spans 15 amino acids. The entire variable domain, with the rest obtained from reference TRBV5-1 and TRBJ1-6, is as follows: KAGVTQTPRYLIKTRGQQVTLSCSPISGHRSVSWYQQTPGQGLQFLFEYFSETQRNKGNFPGRFSGRQFSNSRSEMNVSTLELGDSALYLCASSQRGSDNSPLHFGNGTRLTVT.

The chain links TRBV5-1 to TRBJ1-4; D is undetermined. V was cut by 0 bases and J by 5 bases, with 8 bases left in between. This CDR3 is 14 amino acids long. Germline CDR1 is SGHRS and CDR2 is YFSETQ. The CDR3 loop reads CASSLGQQNEKLFF. DNA of the CDR3: TGCGCCAGCAGCTTGGGACAACAAAATGAAAAACTGTTTTTT.

J is TRBJ1-6 and V is TRBV7-2; the D gene is possibly TRBD1 (5 bases). Germline V gene sequence: CDR1 SGHTA, CDR2 FQGNSA. The CDR3 is 16 residues long. V shed 2 bases and J shed 3 bases, with 11 bases lying between them. The CDR3 loop is CASSLTGTLYNSPLHF. Here the CDR3 DNA reads TGTGCCAGCAGCTTAACAGGAACTCTCTATAATTCACCCCTCCACTTT.